This TCR beta chain was recovered during a study of identical twins. General study findings and limits: Fewer insertions characterized abundant cord blood beta clonotypes, whereas memory repertoires showed none. Invariant populations such as MAIT and iNKT cells could partly muddle zero-insertion analyses.

The CDR3 has 13 amino acids. V was cut by 5 bases and J by 4 bases, with 10 bases left in between. This clonotype was detected many times. No antigen is known for it. Each CDR3 protein is one row after TCRdb ran MiXCR on the 5' RACE reads. Of about 520,000 distinct CDR3 sequences listed, 20% to 25% are singletons. These records were also assigned to another study, of T cells expressing NK-cell markers. From that paper: According to the study, TCR beta repertoires originated from sorted CD3+CD56+NKG2C+, CD3+CD56+NKG2C- and CD3+CD56-NKG2C+ T cells. An anti-gamma-delta TCR antibody restricted sorting to alpha-beta TCR T cells in several experiments.

The sequencing input was CD4+ T cells sorted from blood. This clonotype was obtained from a woman aged 18-29 years in good health. This chain uses TRBV12-3 or TRBV12-4 with TRBJ2-3; no firm D call. Here the CDR3 DNA reads TGTGCCAGCAGTCCCCTGGTAGCAGATACGCAGTATTTT. This encodes CASSPLVADTQYF.